These 17 T cell receptor beta chains were sequenced from one sample in a study of cytomegalovirus exposure and HLA in healthy donors. Researchers ran the PCR with 60 Vbeta and 13 Jbeta primers. Produced via immunoSEQ multiplex PCR; TCRdb's table is partial and in-frame only. The sample lists just over 150,000 clones, about three quarters occurring once. The material sequenced was PBMCs. These receptor sequences come from a woman in her forties or fifties in good health and CMV-seropositive.

The chain carries TRBV9 and TRBJ2-3; D call uncertain. V was clipped by 1 base and J by 2 bases, with 11 bases between them. CDR3 size: 15 residues. CDR1 and CDR2 (germline): SGDLS, YYNGEE. The DNA of the CDR3 is TGTGCCAGCAGCGTAACTCCAGGATCCACAGATACGCAGTATTTT. Amino acids: CASSVTPGSTDTQYF.

V usage is TRBV29-1 and J usage is TRBJ1-1; tentative D call: TRBD1 (6 bases). From germline, CDR1 is SQVTM and CDR2 ANQGSEA. V gave up 7 bases and J gave up 4 bases, with 13 bases separating them. The CDR3 contains 12 residues. This CDR3 reads CSGTGFSTEAFF. The CDR3 region has the DNA TGCAGCGGAACAGGGTTTAGCACTGAAGCTTTCTTT. Complete variable domain (other parts from reference TRBV29-1 and TRBJ1-1): SAVISQKPSRDICQRGTSLTIQCQVDSQVTMMFWYRQQPGQSLTLIATANQGSEATYESGFVIDKFPISRPNLTFSTLTVSNMSPEDSSIYLCSGTGFSTEAFFGQGTRLTVV.

The CDR3 DNA reads TGTGCCAGCAGCTTAGAGGACAGGACGGGGGCTTTCTTT. Protein sequence: CASSLEDRTGAFF. This rearrangement joins TRBV7-9 to TRBJ1-1; 7 bases are a match to TRBD1. The CDR3 runs 13 residues. Germline V lookup: CDR1 SEHNR, CDR2 FQNEAQ (reference sequence). V shed 1 base, J shed 11 bases, and the junction held 7 bases outside the gene matches.

The chain recombines TRBV4-3 with TRBJ1-3; tentatively, D is TRBD1 (5 bases). Germline lookup yields CDR1 LGHNA and CDR2 YSLEER. This CDR3 has 16 amino acids. V gave up 0 bases and J gave up 0 bases, with 9 bases separating them. The CDR3 loop is CASSQDSGFSGNTIYF. The CDR3 coding sequence is TGCGCCAGCAGCCAAGATTCAGGGTTCTCTGGAAACACCATATATTTT.

V gene TRBV6-1 combines with J gene TRBJ2-2, with TRBD2 identical over 9 bases. CDR1 is MNHNS and CDR2 is SASEGT in the germline V gene. Trimming at V came to 6 bases and at J to 2 bases, leaving 4 bases not matched to a gene. The CDR3 is made up of 15 amino acids. The CDR3 nucleotides are TGTGCCAGCAGGGGGACTAGCAGAAACACCGGGGAGCTGTTTTTT. Translated, it gives CASRGTSRNTGELFF.

The chain couples TRBV7-9 to TRBJ1-1; tentatively, D is TRBD1 (6 bases). V was shortened by 3 bases and J by 0 bases, with 8 bases between the two germline ends. The CDR3 contains 14 residues. The germline gives CDR1 SEHNR, CDR2 FQNEAQ (reference sequence). Written as DNA, the CDR3 is TGTGCCAGCAGCTTTGGGGGCGTGAACACTGAAGCTTTCTTT. Translated, it gives CASSFGGVNTEAFF.

This clone was seen only once. V usage is TRBV7-9 and J usage is TRBJ2-7; the match to TRBD1 covers 7 bases. This CDR3 has 13 residues. With V trimmed by 7 bases and J by 5 bases, 8 bases remained unmatched. CDR1 and CDR2 (germline): SEHNR, FQNEAQ (reference sequence). The CDR3 bases are TGTGCCAGCAAAGCCGGGACAGCACACGAGCAGTACTTC. This codes for CASKAGTAHEQYF.

In nucleotides, the CDR3 is TGTGCCAGCAGTGATCAGGGCGGCTACGAGCAGTACTTC. It translates to CASSDQGGYEQYF. V gene TRBV2 combines with J gene TRBJ2-7, with D possibly TRBD1 on 5 matching bases. With 3 bases removed from V and 3 bases from J, the gap between germline ends came to 9 bases. The CDR3 consists of 13 residues. The V gene's germline CDR1 is SNHLY and CDR2 FYNNEI.

The CDR3 spells CASSYSRFGETQYF. The CDR3 bases are TGTGCCAGCAGTTACTCGAGGTTTGGTGAGACCCAGTACTTC. The V gene is TRBV6-5, the J gene TRBJ2-5; no reliable D call. V was trimmed by 0 bases and J by 5 bases, leaving 10 bases between them. Germline V gene data show CDR1 as MNHEY and CDR2 as SVGAGI. This CDR3 region has 14 residues.

The V and J genes are TRBV15 and TRBJ2-7, with 12 bases lining up with TRBD2. The CDR3 sequence is 15 residues long. The J segment lost 4 bases and the V segment lost 3 bases, leaving 4 bases of the junction unmatched. CDR1 and CDR2 (germline): LNHNV, YYDKDF (reference sequence). CDR3 coding DNA: TGTGCCACCAGCAGTCGGACTAGCGGGAAATACGAGCAGTACTTC. Residues: CATSSRTSGKYEQYF. Full variable domain (remainder filled in from reference TRBV15 and TRBJ2-7): DAMVIQNPRYQVTQFGKPVTLSCSQTLNHNVMYWYQQKSSQAPKLLFHYYDKDFNNEADTPDNFQSRRPNTSFCFLDIRSPGLGDTAMYLCATSSRTSGKYEQYFGPGTRLTVT.

V is TRBV27 and J is TRBJ2-7; 9 nucleotides agree with TRBD1. Germline V gene sequence: CDR1 MNHEY, CDR2 SMNVEV (reference sequence). This CDR3 is built from 14 residues. V was pared by 7 bases and J by 5 bases, with 9 bases of the junction left unmatched. The CDR3 protein is CASKTGTGLDEQYF. The CDR3 DNA follows: TGTGCCAGCAAGACCGGGACAGGGCTGGACGAGCAGTACTTC.

This chain links TRBV5-6 with TRBJ2-7; a weak D match, TRBD1 (6 bases). The V and J ends lost 3 bases and 6 bases respectively, with 10 bases between them. There are 12 residues in the CDR3. Germline CDR1 and CDR2: SGHDT and YYEEEE. The CDR3 spells CASSWGLGEQYF. Here the CDR3 DNA reads TGTGCCAGCAGCTGGGGGCTTGGCGAGCAGTACTTC.

On this clone itself: Other nucleotide sequences in the sample specify the same CDR3. This sequence joins TRBV7-8 and TRBJ1-1; D unresolved. The CDR3 totals 12 residues. V gave up 3 bases and J gave up 11 bases, with 13 bases separating them. CDR1 is SGHVS and CDR2 is FQNEAQ in the germline V gene. CDR3 amino acids: CASSFRGAGAFF. In DNA form, the CDR3 reads TGTGCCAGCAGCTTTCGGGGAGCTGGGGCTTTCTTT.

This clone was seen once. This chain joins TRBV2 and TRBJ1-2; D unresolved. The CDR3 spans 13 residues. With 11 bases removed from V and 2 bases from J, the gap between germline ends came to 15 bases. Per germline, CDR1 SNHLY and CDR2 FYNNEI. The CDR3, as DNA: TGTGCCTCTCTGGGAGGGTGGAACTATGGCTACACCTTC. This codes for CASLGGWNYGYTF.

The chain uses TRBV15 and TRBJ2-2, with TRBD1 matching over 11 bases. The CDR3 is 18 residues long. Germline lookup yields CDR1 LNHNV and CDR2 YYDKDF (reference sequence). Trimming at V came to 5 bases and at J to 4 bases, leaving 12 bases not matched to a gene. CDR3 protein: CATSAEMGTGGSTGELFF. The CDR3 DNA sequence: TGTGCCACCAGCGCTGAGATGGGGACAGGGGGTTCCACCGGGGAGCTGTTTTTT.

This rearrangement joins TRBV28 to TRBJ1-5; no reliable D call. Germline loops: CDR1 MDHEN, CDR2 SYDVKM. The V gene lost 7 bases and the J gene lost 0 bases, with 13 bases spanning the gap. The CDR3 runs 15 residues. CDR3 amino acids: CASTPTEYSNQPQHF. The CDR3 nucleotides read TGTGCCAGCACTCCCACTGAATATAGCAATCAGCCCCAGCATTTT. Looking up the rest from reference TRBV28 and TRBJ1-5 gives the full variable domain: DVKVTQSSRYLVKRTGEKVFLECVQDMDHENMFWYRQDPGLGLRLIYFSYDVKMKEKGDIPEGYSVSREKKERFSLILESASTNQTSMYLCASTPTEYSNQPQHFGDGTRLSIL.

This clone has only one observation. The J gene is TRBJ1-2, the V gene TRBV7-2; weak D call: TRBD1 (6 bases). Germline CDR1 and CDR2: SGHTA and FQGNSA. This CDR3 is built from 16 residues. Trimming left V 5 bases short and J 3 bases short, with 19 bases between. CDR3 amino acids: CASSNPYTGIDYGYTF. CDR3 DNA sequence: TGTGCCAGCAGCAACCCTTATACAGGGATCGACTATGGCTACACCTTC.